These 8 T cell receptor beta chains came from one sample sequenced in a study of CD8 T cells in ankylosing spondylitis. Study-level results: Seemingly distinctive of ankylosing spondylitis blood was a TCR beta motif formed by eight highly homologous variants.

These receptors' targets are unknown. TCRdb reprocessed the 5' RACE reads via MiXCR and lists one record per CDR3 protein. The sample includes hundreds of thousands of distinct CDR3 sequences, about 15% of them seen just once. Input material: blood, either unsorted or a sorted T cell fraction (not recorded which). The receptor set was obtained from a male donor with ankylosing spondylitis.

This rearrangement joins TRBV20-1 to TRBJ1-2; D may be TRBD1 (5 bases). V lost 3 bases to trimming and J lost 5 bases, with 16 bases between them. The germline V gene has CDR1 DFQATT and CDR2 SNEGSKA (reference sequence). The CDR3 loop spans 14 amino acids. As DNA, the CDR3 is TGCAGTGCTAGCGCCACGGGACTCCGTTATGGCTACACCTTC. Translating gives CSASATGLRYGYTF.

In this sample, this clonotype turned up many times. The chain employs TRBV5-1 and TRBJ2-6; D gene ambiguous. CDR3 length equals 16 residues. Trimming stripped 3 bases from V and 3 bases from J, with 13 bases between. Germline V lookup: CDR1 SGHRS, CDR2 YFSETQ. CDR3 sequence: CASSYLIGIGANVLTF. CDR3 bases: TGCGCCAGCAGCTATCTCATTGGGATTGGGGCCAACGTCCTGACTTTC.

This clonotype was seen a handful of times. V gene TRBV4-3 combines with J gene TRBJ2-1; 7 nucleotides match TRBD1. The V segment lost 1 base and the J segment 7 bases; nucleotides outside the gene matches: 13. The length of the CDR3 is 17 residues. CDR1 is LGHNA, CDR2 YSLEER, per germline. The DNA of the CDR3 is TGCGCCAGCAGCCAAGTTCTTCACGGGACAGCCGGGAATGAGCAGTTCTTC. Protein: CASSQVLHGTAGNEQFF.

The sample holds a few counts of this clonotype. The genes are TRBV20-1 and TRBJ1-3, with D unresolved. V was clipped by 0 bases and J by 0 bases, with 18 bases between them. The CDR3 has 18 amino acids. CDR1 and CDR2 (germline): DFQATT, SNEGSKA (reference sequence). In DNA form, the CDR3 reads TGCAGTGCTAGAGATGTTCGGGCGGCGGGAAGCTCTGGAAACACCATATATTTT. Translated, it gives CSARDVRAAGSSGNTIYF.

The J gene is TRBJ1-4, the V gene TRBV3-1, with a weak D call TRBD1 (5 bases). Trimming took 5 bases from V and 10 from J, leaving 17 bases between them. Looked up from germline, CDR1 is LGHDT and CDR2 is YNNKEL (reference sequence). This CDR3 is 14 amino acids long. Here the CDR3 reads CASSFQGNAGKLFF. In DNA, the CDR3 is TGTGCCAGCAGCTTCCAGGGTAATGCTGGAAAACTGTTTTTT.

The chain joins TRBV6-2 or TRBV6-3 to TRBJ2-7; a weak D match, TRBD2 (6 bases). Trimming cost V 3 bases and J 2 bases, with 11 bases left between them. The CDR3 totals 14 residues. The germline V gene encodes CDR1 MNHEY and CDR2 SVGEGT. CDR3 coding DNA: TGTGCCAGCAGTTATCGGGGGAGCACCTACGAGCAGTACTTC. Translating it yields CASSYRGSTYEQYF.

A few counts support this clonotype. The chain is built from TRBV5-5 and TRBJ1-3; D ambiguous. Trimming took 0 bases from V and 4 from J, leaving 11 bases between them. CDR3 length equals 15 residues. Germline assignment: CDR1 SGHKS and CDR2 YYEKEE (reference sequence). In DNA form, the CDR3 reads TGTGCCAGCAGCTTGGCCGCATGGACCGGAAACACCATATATTTT. This sequence encodes CASSLAAWTGNTIYF.

This clonotype was picked up a small number of times. The chain recombines TRBV2 with TRBJ1-4; D is unclear. With 5 bases removed from V and 8 bases from J, the gap between germline ends came to 15 bases. Germline-derived CDR1 and CDR2 are SNHLY and FYNNEI. The CDR3 is 14 residues long. The CDR3 DNA reads as TGTGCCAGCAGTCACAGACAAGTCGGCGAAAAACTGTTTTTT. The encoded protein is CASSHRQVGEKLFF. The full variable domain, rest sourced from reference TRBV2 and TRBJ1-4, is EPEVTQTPSHQVTQMGQEVILRCVPISNHLYFYWYRQILGQKVEFLVSFYNNEISEKSEIFDDQFSVERPDGSNFTLKIRSTKLEDSAMYFCASSHRQVGEKLFFGSGTQLSVL.